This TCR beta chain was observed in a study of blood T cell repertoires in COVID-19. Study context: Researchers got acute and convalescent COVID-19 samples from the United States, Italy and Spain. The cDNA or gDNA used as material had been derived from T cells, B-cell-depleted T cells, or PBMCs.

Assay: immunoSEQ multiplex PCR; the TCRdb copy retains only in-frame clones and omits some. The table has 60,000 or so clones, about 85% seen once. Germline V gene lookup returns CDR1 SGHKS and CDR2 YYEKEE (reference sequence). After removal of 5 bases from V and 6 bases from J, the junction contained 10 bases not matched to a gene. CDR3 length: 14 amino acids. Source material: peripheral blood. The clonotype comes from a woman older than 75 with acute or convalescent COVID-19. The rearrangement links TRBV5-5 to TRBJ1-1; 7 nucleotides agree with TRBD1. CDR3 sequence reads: CASRMTGKDAEAFF. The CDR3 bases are TGTGCCAGCAGGATGACAGGGAAAGACGCTGAAGCTTTCTTT.